Listed here are 3 T cell receptor beta chains from one sample, sequenced in a study of OX40 agonist ivuxolimab in advanced cancers. Library preparation used the immunoSEQ multiplex PCR assay. TCRdb re-hosts the immuneACCESS table, in-frame sequences only. Its copies lack some clones; in the studies checked, an unresolved V gene accounts for under half of them, and the cause for the rest is not known. The sample table shows approximately 68,000 clones, and roughly four fifths are seen once. The top ten clonotypes cover over 6.5% of the sample. The sequenced sample was CD4+ or CD8+ T cells sorted from blood, obtained in a trial of the OX40 agonist ivuxolimab. The receptors were sampled from an adult with an advanced solid tumor such as melanoma, head and neck, liver or kidney cancer.

This chain uses TRBV4-1 with TRBJ2-1; D is possibly TRBD2 (6 bases). CDR3 length: 14 amino acids. The germline CDR1 and CDR2 sequences are MGHRA and YSYEKL. V shed 3 bases and J shed 4 bases, with 10 bases lying between them. The CDR3 sequence is CASSHSGSYNEQFF. DNA of the CDR3: TGCGCCAGCAGCCACTCCGGGAGTTACAATGAGCAGTTCTTC.

V usage is TRBV6-4 and J usage is TRBJ1-3, with a possible D match to TRBD1 (5 bases). Germline assignment: CDR1 MRHNA and CDR2 SNTAGT. The CDR3 is 15 residues long. Trimming stripped 6 bases from V and 0 bases from J, with 12 bases between. CDR3 region: CASSDRGHSGNTIYF. CDR3 nucleotide sequence: TGTGCCAGCAGCGACCGGGGCCACTCTGGAAACACCATATATTTT.

This chain connects TRBV23-1 to TRBJ2-7; no clear D. TRBV23-1 is known as an ORF, though its function is uncertain. This CDR3 has 16 residues. V lost 7 bases and J lost 0, with 19 bases in between. The CDR3 region has the DNA TGCGCCAGCACCCCCATGCTAGAAGGTAGCTCCTACGAGCAGTACTTC. Encoded protein: CASTPMLEGSSYEQYF.